This T cell receptor beta chain was recovered during a study of OX40 agonist ivuxolimab in advanced cancers. Points from the study as a whole: At doses 0.1 to 3.0 mg/kg, CD4+ and CD8+ clones expanded.

Libraries were prepared by immunoSEQ multiplex PCR; TCRdb keeps only in-frame clonotypes and omits some of them. The sample has approximately 70,000 clones; around 83% are singletons. The CDR3 contains 16 residues. J was trimmed by 5 bases and V by 5 bases; bases with no gene match: 7. Looked up from germline, CDR1 is SGHVS and CDR2 is FQNEAQ. About this clone: Its target is unknown.

J is TRBJ2-1 and V is TRBV7-8, with 12 bases matching TRBD1. This clonotype originated in an adult with an advanced solid tumor such as melanoma, head and neck, liver or kidney cancer. The source was CD4+ or CD8+ T cells sorted from blood, collected in a trial of the OX40 agonist ivuxolimab. CDR3 sequence: CASSARDRGPNNEQFF. The CDR3 DNA is TGTGCCAGCAGCGCCCGGGACAGGGGGCCGAACAATGAGCAGTTCTTC.